A single sample gave rise to the 21 T cell receptor beta chains below, sequenced in a study of T cell changes during pregnancy in multiple sclerosis. Some clones are missing from TCRdb's copy, which holds only in-frame ones; the method was immunoSEQ multiplex PCR. This sample has approximately 73,000 clones; around 94% occur once, and the top ten carry approximately 0.2%. Material: CD4+ T cells from peripheral blood mononuclear cells, obtained before pregnancy. Every receptor here comes from a female donor with multiple sclerosis, enrolled in a pregnancy study.

The CDR3 region has the DNA TGTGCCAGTTGGGGGGGGGAGGGCGGTTACGAGCAGTACTTC. Translation gives CASWGGEGGYEQYF. The chain couples TRBV6-4 to TRBJ2-7; 7 bases line up with TRBD2. J was trimmed by 4 bases and V by 9 bases; bases with no gene match: 12. Germline CDR1 reads MRHNA; CDR2 reads SNTAGT. The CDR3 has 14 amino acids.

The chain joins TRBV28 to TRBJ2-3; 10 positions match TRBD1. This CDR3 has 15 amino acids. Germline-derived CDR1 and CDR2 are MDHEN and SYDVKM. Trimming cost V 8 bases and J 2 bases; bases outside gene matches: 7. CDR3 coding DNA: TGTGCCAGCGTCCGGGACAGGGGTTCCACAGATACGCAGTATTTT. It specifies CASVRDRGSTDTQYF.

The rearrangement joins TRBV19 to TRBJ1-4, with D maybe TRBD1 (6 bases). Trimming removed 8 bases from V and 3 bases from J, with 13 bases in between. Germline lookup yields CDR1 LNHDA and CDR2 SQIVND (reference sequence). This CDR3 contains 14 residues. The CDR3 nucleotides read TGTGCCAGTGGACGCAGGGGATCTAATGAAAAACTGTTTTTT. As protein: CASGRRGSNEKLFF.

The chain links TRBV6-1 to TRBJ2-1, with 9 bases aligning to TRBD1. Germline V gene sequence: CDR1 MNHNS, CDR2 SASEGT. The CDR3 is 13 amino acids. J gave up 9 bases and V 5 bases, and 5 bases lay outside the gene matches. CDR3 loop: CASSPGTGIEQFF. CDR3 DNA: TGTGCCAGCAGTCCCGGGACAGGGATTGAGCAGTTCTTC.

The chain carries TRBV6-1 and TRBJ2-4; the match to TRBD2 covers 16 bases. The CDR3 has 19 residues. Germline V gene sequence: CDR1 MNHNS, CDR2 SASEGT. Trimming at V came to 4 bases and at J to 0 bases, leaving 6 bases not matched to a gene. The CDR3 loop is CASSGGTSGRVLAKNIQYF. The CDR3 nucleotides are TGTGCCAGCAGTGGCGGGACTAGCGGGAGGGTACTAGCCAAAAACATTCAGTACTTC.

The rearrangement links TRBV30 to TRBJ1-3; tentative D call: TRBD1 (6 bases). V lost 4 bases, J lost 0 bases, and 10 bases lay in between. CDR1 is GTSNPN, CDR2 SVGIG, per germline (reference sequence). This CDR3 region has 14 residues. The CDR3 loop reads CAWTGQNSGNTIYF. The CDR3, as DNA: TGTGCCTGGACCGGACAGAACTCTGGAAACACCATATATTTT.

This clone was recorded only once. The chain couples TRBV5-1 to TRBJ1-2; D is undetermined. Germline lookup yields CDR1 SGHRS and CDR2 YFSETQ. The CDR3 has 13 residues. V lost 4 bases, J lost 2 bases, and 9 bases lay in between. The DNA of the CDR3 is TGCGCCAGCAGCACGCGGCTGAACTATGGCTACACCTTC. Amino acid sequence: CASSTRLNYGYTF.

The genes are TRBV7-2 and TRBJ1-6; no reliable D call. The V end was cut by 0 bases, the J end by 4 bases, with 10 bases between. Germline V gene lookup returns CDR1 SGHTA and CDR2 FQGNSA. The CDR3 sequence is 16 residues long. This CDR3 is CASSLAGSGYNSPLHF. CDR3 nucleotide sequence: TGTGCCAGCAGCTTAGCTGGCAGCGGGTATAATTCACCCCTCCACTTT.

This chain links TRBV6-1 with TRBJ1-4; 7 nucleotides match TRBD1. Trimming removed 5 bases from V and 8 bases from J; junction bases left unmatched: 11. CDR1 is MNHNS, CDR2 SASEGT, per germline. The CDR3 totals 15 residues. Here the CDR3 reads CASSTFTGVGEKLFF. DNA of the CDR3: TGTGCCAGCAGTACCTTCACAGGGGTGGGAGAAAAACTGTTTTTT.

The chain has TRBV7-2 and TRBJ2-1, with D tentatively TRBD1 (6 bases). The ends were cut back, 6 bases at V and 4 bases at J, with 16 bases in the middle. The CDR3 is 15 amino acids. CDR1 and CDR2 (germline): SGHTA, FQGNSA. DNA of the CDR3: TGTGCCAGCAGTCGTGACAGGTCGGGATACAATGAGCAGTTCTTC. Translated: CASSRDRSGYNEQFF.

This clone was observed a handful of times. The V gene is TRBV18, the J gene TRBJ1-3, with D perhaps matching TRBD1 (5 bases). In germline, CDR1 is KGHSH, CDR2 LQKENI. CDR3 size: 14 residues. The V and J ends lost 8 bases and 4 bases respectively, with 15 bases between them. CDR3 sequence (DNA): TGTGCCAGCCGGGACTTCTCGGGGGGAAACACCATATATTTT. As protein: CASRDFSGGNTIYF.

The CDR3 reads CASSSGTGGNTEAFF. The DNA of the CDR3 is TGTGCCAGCAGTTCCGGGACAGGGGGAAACACTGAAGCTTTCTTT. The V gene is TRBV27, the J gene TRBJ1-1, with 11 bases aligning to TRBD1. Losses at the gene ends were 4 bases for V and 2 bases for J; bases not matched to a gene: 3. This CDR3 has 15 amino acids. The V gene's germline CDR1 is MNHEY and CDR2 SMNVEV (reference sequence).

The V and J genes are TRBV7-2 and TRBJ2-7, with D possibly TRBD1 on 6 matching bases. The CDR3 extends over 14 amino acids. Trimming shortened V by 5 bases and J by 2 bases, and 13 bases separated the two germline ends. Per the germline V gene, CDR1 is SGHTA and CDR2 is FQGNSA. The CDR3 DNA follows: TGTGCCAGCAGCATTAGCAGGGGAGCCTACGAGCAGTACTTC. Its protein product is CASSISRGAYEQYF. The full variable domain, rest sourced from reference TRBV7-2 and TRBJ2-7, is GAGVSQSPSNKVTEKGKDVELRCDPISGHTALYWYRQSLGQGLEFLIYFQGNSAPDKSGLPSDRFSAERTGGSVSTLTIQRTQQEDSAVYLCASSISRGAYEQYFGPGTRLTVT.

About this clone itself: Other DNA variants within this sample encode the same CDR3. The chain couples TRBV5-1 to TRBJ1-1; the D gene is possibly TRBD1 (5 bases). CDR3 length: 14 residues. Trimming pared 5 bases from V and 1 base from J, leaving 12 bases between. The germline CDR1 and CDR2 sequences are SGHRS and YFSETQ. In DNA, the CDR3 is TGCGCCAGCAGTTCATCCGGGGGGAACACTGAAGCTTTCTTT. This gives the protein CASSSSGGNTEAFF.

The chain links TRBV7-2 to TRBJ2-7, with 11 positions matching TRBD2. The V and J ends lost 4 bases and 6 bases, in that order; junction bases with no gene match: 8. Germline lookup yields CDR1 SGHTA and CDR2 FQGNSA. The CDR3 is made up of 15 amino acids. CDR3 bases: TGTGCCAGCAGCTCCCGTCTTAGCGGGAGGGGCGAGCAGTACTTC. Protein: CASSSRLSGRGEQYF.

The chain combines TRBV15 with TRBJ2-3; 10 nucleotides line up with TRBD2. V lost 0 bases, J lost 2 bases, and 5 bases stayed unmatched. The CDR3 covers 17 residues. The germline V gene has CDR1 LNHNV and CDR2 YYDKDF (reference sequence). The DNA for the CDR3 is TGTGCCACCAGCAGAGAGGCTAGCGGGAGAAACACAGATACGCAGTATTTT. Translated, it gives CATSREASGRNTDTQYF. The whole variable domain, filled in from reference TRBV15 and TRBJ2-3, reads DAMVIQNPRYQVTQFGKPVTLSCSQTLNHNVMYWYQQKSSQAPKLLFHYYDKDFNNEADTPDNFQSRRPNTSFCFLDIRSPGLGDTAMYLCATSREASGRNTDTQYFGPGTRLTVL.

This clone came up once. This chain uses TRBV4-1 with TRBJ2-6; 10 bases are a match to TRBD2. The CDR3 length is 20 residues. The J segment lost 2 bases and the V segment lost 0 bases, leaving 10 bases of the junction unmatched. CDR1 is MGHRA, CDR2 YSYEKL, per germline. The CDR3 DNA is TGCGCCAGCAGCCAAGAAGAGTCGGCTAGCGGGAGTCCTGGGGCCAACGTCCTGACTTTC. Translated, it gives CASSQEESASGSPGANVLTF.

In this sample, this clone turned up once. The chain has TRBV7-3 and TRBJ1-1; D unclear. The CDR3 loop spans 14 amino acids. Germline-derived CDR1 and CDR2 are SGHTA and FQGTGA. Trimming removed 2 bases from V and 2 bases from J, with 9 bases in between. The CDR3 is CASSLGGKNTEAFF. The CDR3 nucleotides read TGTGCCAGCAGCTTAGGCGGGAAAAACACTGAAGCTTTCTTT.

This sequence joins TRBV2 and TRBJ2-1; 9 bases line up with TRBD1. The CDR3 length is 13 residues. V was clipped by 6 bases and J by 4 bases; unmatched bases: 1. Germline CDR1 SNHLY, CDR2 FYNNEI. CDR3 protein: CASRGTGYNEQFF. CDR3 bases: TGTGCCAGCAGGGGGACAGGGTACAATGAGCAGTTCTTC.

The chain combines TRBV5-6 with TRBJ1-5, with D possibly TRBD1 on 5 matching bases. The CDR3 is 14 amino acids. Germline CDR1 is SGHDT and CDR2 is YYEEEE. The V end lost 3 bases, the J end lost 0 bases, and 7 bases lay between the germline ends. The CDR3 nucleotides are TGTGCCAGCAGCTCACAGGTTAGCAATCAGCCCCAGCATTTT. This codes for CASSSQVSNQPQHF.

This sequence joins TRBV19 and TRBJ1-4, with D uncertain. From germline, CDR1 is LNHDA and CDR2 SQIVND (reference sequence). V lost 4 bases to trimming and J lost 5 bases, with 11 bases between them. This CDR3 comprises 14 residues. CDR3 DNA sequence: TGTGCCAGTAGTACACGGACGGGGAATGAAAAACTGTTTTTT. Translated: CASSTRTGNEKLFF.